This entry describes one T cell receptor beta chain. The antigen remains unidentified. The donors, nominally healthy at sampling, likely had unrecorded immune exposures. The PCR ran on 60 Vbeta and 13 Jbeta primers. TCRdb's copy holds only in-frame clones and misses some; the assay was immunoSEQ multiplex PCR. The sample records over 110,000 clones, roughly 80% being singletons. This sample was included in a study of cytomegalovirus exposure and HLA in healthy donors. Study-level findings and limits: Most TCR beta V segments were productive about 87% or about 30% of the time in an earlier analysis. The authors later found most CMV-associated TCR beta chains appeared HLA-restricted.

Material: PBMCs. The receptor was derived from a man aged 35-49 years in good health and CMV-seronegative.

CDR3 loop: CATTTRTNEKLFF. CDR3 nucleotides: TGTGCCACGACGACACGCACTAATGAAAAACTGTTTTTT. This sequence joins TRBV15 and TRBJ1-4; D ambiguous. The V end lost 9 bases, the J end lost 2 bases, and 10 bases lay between the germline ends. Germline V CDR1 and CDR2: LNHNV, YYDKDF (reference sequence). This CDR3 has 13 residues. Drawing the rest from reference TRBV15 and TRBJ1-4, the complete variable domain is DAMVIQNPRYQVTQFGKPVTLSCSQTLNHNVMYWYQQKSSQAPKLLFHYYDKDFNNEADTPDNFQSRRPNTSFCFLDIRSPGLGDTAMYLCATTTRTNEKLFFGSGTQLSVL.